These T cell receptor beta chains were read from a single sample in a study of beta chain features in type 1 diabetes. Generated by immunoSEQ multiplex PCR, the TCRdb table keeps only in-frame clones and is missing some. The repertoire has some 220,000 clones, 11% of them found once; the top ten carry about 1.2%. Sequencing was done on a sample of central memory CD4+ T cells from blood. The receptor set was obtained from a man aged 18 to 29 in good health. CDR3s include the opening cysteine and the closing phenylalanine or tryptophan. Each record gives: V gene, D gene, clone size, J gene, CDR3 DNA, CDR3 protein. A D gene is named only where the DNA matches it firmly. Size tells how often a clone was seen (once, few, many) or the class of an expanded clone, and some rows leave it out.

>TRBV15|TRBD2|NA|TRBJ2-7
TGTGCCACCAGCCCGGGGGGAGTTAGCTACGAGCAGTACTTC
CATSPGGVSYEQYF
>TRBV5-4|NA|few|TRBJ2-2
TGTGCCAGCAGCTTGGATCCGGTGAACACCGGGGAGCTGTTTTTT
CASSLDPVNTGELFF
>TRBV20-1|NA|many|TRBJ1-1
TGCAGTGCTAGTTTACAGATTGAAGCTTTCTTT
CSASLQIEAFF
>TRBV7-9|NA|many|TRBJ2-5
TGTGCCAGCAGCTTAGCAGCGCCGACGGGGACCCAGTACTTC
CASSLAAPTGTQYF
>TRBV5-4|TRBD1|NA|TRBJ2-3
TGTGCCAGCAGCTTGGCGGGACAGGGTACAGATACGCAGTATTTT
CASSLAGQGTDTQYF
>TRBV10-2|NA|NA|TRBJ2-3
TGCGCCAGCAGTGAGGCGACCCATAGCACAGATACGCAGTATTTT
CASSEATHSTDTQYF
>TRBV18|NA|NA|TRBJ1-2
TGTGCCAGCTCACCCTCCCAAGAACCTAACTATGGCTACACCTTC
CASSPSQEPNYGYTF
>TRBV7-2|TRBD2|NA|TRBJ2-7
TGTGCCAGCAGCATCCTAGCGGGGGGCGAGGCCGAGCAGTACTTC
CASSILAGGEAEQYF
>TRBV2|NA|few|TRBJ2-1
TGTGCCAGCACTAGCCGCTGGGAGCAGTTCTTC
CASTSRWEQFF
>TRBV27|TRBD2|few|TRBJ2-3
TGTGCCAGCAGTTTACTAGCGGGATTAGCAGATACGCAGTATTTT
CASSLLAGLADTQYF
>TRBV9|TRBD2|NA|TRBJ2-5
TGTGCCAGCAGCCTCGGACTAGTGGAGACCCAGTACTTC
CASSLGLVETQYF
>TRBV18|NA|NA|TRBJ2-7
TGTGCCAGCTCACCCCAAGGGGACATCTACGAGCAGTACTTC
CASSPQGDIYEQYF
>TRBV7-2|NA|many|TRBJ2-1
TGTGCCACCAGAAGAGCGCGGAGCTCCTACAATGAGCAGTTCTTC
CATRRARSSYNEQFF
>TRBV27|NA|NA|TRBJ2-5
TGTGCCAGCAGTTCCTCAGGGTACGCAGAGACCCAGTACTTC
CASSSSGYAETQYF
>TRBV11-1|TRBD2|few|TRBJ2-1
TGTGCCAGCAGCCCGGGACTAGCGGCCTACAATGAGCAGTTCTTC
CASSPGLAAYNEQFF
>TRBV29-1|NA|few|TRBJ2-2
TGCAGCGTTGCCCTGGTGGCCACCGGGGAGCTGTTTTTT
CSVALVATGELFF
>TRBV7-8|NA|many|TRBJ2-7
TGTGCCAGCAGCGACGACGGACGGACAACCTACGAGCAGTACTTC
CASSDDGRTTYEQYF
>TRBV30|NA|few|TRBJ2-4
TGTGCCTGGAGTGTATCAGGGCCGGTCAACATTCAGTACTTC
CAWSVSGPVNIQYF
>TRBV6-1|NA|few|TRBJ2-4
TGTGCCAGCAGTGAGACCAGCTTCGGGTACTTC
CASSETSFGYF
>TRBV6-6|TRBD2|NA|TRBJ2-1
TGTGCCAGCAGTTTACTAGCGGGAGCCCAAGAGCAGTTCTTC
CASSLLAGAQEQFF
>TRBV29-1|NA|many|TRBJ2-1
TGCAGCGTTGGCAGTAACGGGGTGAGGAATGAGCAGTTCTTC
CSVGSNGVRNEQFF
>TRBV9|NA|few|TRBJ2-3
TGTGCCAGCAGTGGCCGCGGGAGCACAGATACGCAGTATTTT
CASSGRGSTDTQYF
>TRBV5-1|NA|NA|TRBJ2-2
TGCGCCAGCAGCTCGGGTAACCGGGCCCTATTCACCGGGGAGCTGTTTTTT
CASSSGNRALFTGELFF
>TRBV10-1|TRBD2|few|TRBJ2-1
TGCGCCAGCAAGGGACTTGGGACTAGCGATGGTGAGCAGTTCTTC
CASKGLGTSDGEQFF
>TRBV5-4|TRBD1|few|TRBJ2-7
TGTGCCAGCAGCTTGGGGTACTCGGGACAGAGTTTACCCTACGAGCAGTACTTC
CASSLGYSGQSLPYEQYF
>TRBV7-2|NA|many|TRBJ2-1
TGTGCCAGCAGCACGGGCCGGGACAATGAGCAGTTCTTC
CASSTGRDNEQFF
>TRBV18|NA|NA|TRBJ2-1
TGTGCCAGCTCACCTGCGGCGGTGAGCTCCTACAATGAGCAGTTCTTC
CASSPAAVSSYNEQFF
>TRBV10-3|NA|NA|TRBJ2-5
TGTGCCATCAGTGGGGGGGAGACCCAGTACTTC
CAISGGETQYF
>TRBV20-1|NA|NA|TRBJ1-2
TGCAGTGTCCTTAGAAACTATGGCTACACCTTC
CSVLRNYGYTF
>TRBV10-3|TRBD2|NA|TRBJ2-5
TGTGCCACCAACGAACCTAATGGACTAGCGGGAGTGGTTGGGGAGACCCAGTACTTC
CATNEPNGLAGVVGETQYF
>TRBV2|TRBD2|few|TRBJ2-3
TGTGCCAGCAGTCCGGGGGGTAGCACAGATACGCAGTATTTT
CASSPGGSTDTQYF
>TRBV30|NA|few|TRBJ2-5
TGTGCCTGGAGTGGGCTACAGGGTGCAAAGACCCAGTACTTC
CAWSGLQGAKTQYF
>TRBV5-1|NA|few|TRBJ1-2
TGCGCCAGCAGCTTGGAGCCAGGGTACTATGGCTACACCTTC
CASSLEPGYYGYTF
>TRBV5-1|NA|few|TRBJ1-2
TGCGCCAGCAGCATGGAGAACTATGGCTACACCTTC
CASSMENYGYTF
>TRBV30|NA|few|TRBJ1-1
TGTGCCTGGAGACGGACTGCTCGGGACACTGAAGCTTTCTTT
CAWRRTARDTEAFF
>TRBV27|TRBD2|NA|TRBJ2-3
TGTGCCAGCAGTTTGCGGGACTATGGAGGCACAGATACGCAGTATTTT
CASSLRDYGGTDTQYF
>TRBV19|TRBD1|few|TRBJ2-5
TGTGCCAGTAGTATATGGGACAGAGAAGAAGAGACCCAGTACTTC
CASSIWDREEETQYF
>TRBV7-2|TRBD2|NA|TRBJ2-1
TGTGCCTCAACGGGAGGGCGGGCGTACAATGAGCAGTTCTTC
CASTGGRAYNEQFF
>TRBV27|NA|NA|TRBJ2-7
TGTGCCAGCAGTTTAGGTTTGGGACCCTTCTACGAGCAGTACTTC
CASSLGLGPFYEQYF
>TRBV18|NA|few|TRBJ1-1
TGTGCCAGCTCACCACCGCTCAGAAACACTGAAGCTTTCTTT
CASSPPLRNTEAFF
>TRBV7-8|NA|NA|TRBJ1-1
TGTGCCAGCAGCTTAGCGGGGCAAAAAGCTTTCTTT
CASSLAGQKAFF
>TRBV6-6|NA|NA|TRBJ1-2
TGTGCCAGCAGTTACGGGGGAAACTATGGCTACACCTTC
CASSYGGNYGYTF
>TRBV4-2|NA|NA|TRBJ1-1
TGTGCCAGCAGCCATGGGGGGAGGACCACTGAAGCTTTCTTT
CASSHGGRTTEAFF
>TRBV19|TRBD2|NA|TRBJ2-1
TGTGCCAGTAGTAGAGAGCGACTAGCGGGAGTAGGTGAGCAGTTCTTC
CASSRERLAGVGEQFF
>TRBV28|NA|NA|TRBJ1-5
TGTGCCAGCCGCAGGGCCCGGCAGCCCCAGCATTTT
CASRRARQPQHF
>TRBV18|TRBD2|few|TRBJ2-3
TGTGCCAGCGCCCCTGGAAGCGGGAGTACAGATACGCAGTATTTT
CASAPGSGSTDTQYF